Given below is one T cell receptor beta chain in context. Its target is not known. Every CD8+ subset sample held 300,000 flow-sorted cells, done in triplicate. These data originate in a study of CXCR3-negative and CXCR3-positive naive CD8 T cells. CDR1 is SGHDT and CDR2 is YYEEEE in the germline V gene. CDR3 length: 14 residues. Findings of the study overall: Diversity proved comparably high across both naive subsets and much lower in memory CD8+ cells. CXCR3-positive naive cells had more hydrophobic TRB CDR3s than CXCR3-negative naive cells. Memory, not naive, CXCR3-negative and CXCR3-positive cells differed in TRBV-TRBJ usage.

TRB cDNA was prepared as libraries by UMI-labeled 5' RACE. TCRdb re-called the 5' RACE reads and shows each CDR3 protein once, DNA omitted. The sample includes about 130,000 distinct CDR3 sequences. The rearrangement joins TRBV5-6 to TRBJ2-1; as DNA is missing, the TRBD1 call by TCRdb cannot be tested. The material sequenced was naive CXCR3+ CD8+ T cells from blood. Noted subset: CD45RO-CCR7+CD27+CD95- naive CD8+ T cells expressing CXCR3 (TNR3+). This TCR came from a human donor in good health. Some clones in this sample may be carry-over from other donors' samples. Here the CDR3 reads CASSLESGGDEQFF.